This section outlines one T cell receptor (beta chain) sequence together with its context. The authors' processing: By means of reference gene primer amplification, nucleated cell counts were estimated. The repertoire was sequenced with immunoSEQ multiplex PCR; TCRdb's copy has only in-frame clones and lacks some. Clone size and V and J calls were adopted from that table, with D and trimming inferred from the DNA. The sample carries about 350,000 clones, about nine tenths recorded once. The V gene lost 2 bases and the J gene lost 10 bases, with 15 bases spanning the gap. Per germline, CDR1 MNHEY and CDR2 SVGAGI. The CDR3 is 15 amino acids. The entry originates in a study of blood T cell repertoires in COVID-19. Looking at the study overall: T cells, B-cell-depleted T cells, or PBMCs supplied cDNA or gDNA.

Participant-given clinical history determined each cohort assignment. Within 2 weeks of study entry, exposed participants had contacted a PCR-confirmed or clinician-diagnosed COVID-19 case. This TCR was recovered from a woman in her twenties or thirties who had been exposed to COVID-19. J is TRBJ1-6 and V is TRBV6-5; possibly TRBD1 for D (5 bases). Sequencing was carried out using PBMCs or T cells enriched from blood (not recorded which). The CDR3 protein is CASSYAGQMSSPLHF. The CDR3, as DNA: TGTGCCAGCAGTTACGCGGGGCAGATGAGCTCACCCCTCCACTTT.